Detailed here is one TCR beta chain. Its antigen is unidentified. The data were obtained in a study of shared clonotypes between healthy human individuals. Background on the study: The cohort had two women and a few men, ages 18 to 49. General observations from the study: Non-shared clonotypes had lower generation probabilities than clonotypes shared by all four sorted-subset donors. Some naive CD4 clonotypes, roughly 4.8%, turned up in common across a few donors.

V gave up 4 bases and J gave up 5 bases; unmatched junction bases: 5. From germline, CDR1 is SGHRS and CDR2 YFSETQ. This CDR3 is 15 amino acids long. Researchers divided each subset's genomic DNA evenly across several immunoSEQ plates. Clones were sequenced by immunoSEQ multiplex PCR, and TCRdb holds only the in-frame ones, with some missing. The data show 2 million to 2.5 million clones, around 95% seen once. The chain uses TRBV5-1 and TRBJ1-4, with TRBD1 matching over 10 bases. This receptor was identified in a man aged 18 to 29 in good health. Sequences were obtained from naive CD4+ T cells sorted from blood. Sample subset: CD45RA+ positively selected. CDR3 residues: CASSPEGQGNEKLFF. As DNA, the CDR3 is TGCGCCAGCAGCCCGGAGGGACAGGGGAATGAAAAACTGTTTTTT.